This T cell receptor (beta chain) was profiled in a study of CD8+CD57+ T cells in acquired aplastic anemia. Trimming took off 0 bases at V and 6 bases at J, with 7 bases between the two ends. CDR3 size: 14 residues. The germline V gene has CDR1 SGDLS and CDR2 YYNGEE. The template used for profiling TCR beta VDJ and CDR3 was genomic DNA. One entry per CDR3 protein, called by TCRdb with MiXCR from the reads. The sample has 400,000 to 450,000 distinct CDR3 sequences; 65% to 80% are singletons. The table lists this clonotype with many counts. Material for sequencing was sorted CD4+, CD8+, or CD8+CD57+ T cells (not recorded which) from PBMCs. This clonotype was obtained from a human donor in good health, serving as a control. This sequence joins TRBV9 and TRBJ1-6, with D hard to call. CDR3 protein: CASSVGGFNSPLHF. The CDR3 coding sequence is TGTGCCAGCAGCGTAGGAGGCTTTAATTCACCCCTCCACTTT.